The present T cell receptor beta chain was sequenced within a study of tumor T cells in aggressive B-cell lymphoma. Looked up from germline, CDR1 is SNHLY and CDR2 is FYNNEI. The CDR3 is 11 residues long. Here immunoSEQ multiplex PCR was the method, and the copy in TCRdb shows in-frame clones only, minus some. The sample records about 10,000 clones, 75% to 85% being singletons. Sequencing input: tumor tissue. The chain uses TRBV2 and TRBJ2-5, with a tentative D call TRBD2 (6 bases). The J call may be mistaken, given a closer DNA end match to TRBJ2-7. The origin of this receptor is an adult with diffuse large B cell lymphoma. The CDR3 sequence: CASGEEYEQYF. The CDR3 bases are TGTGCCAGCGGGGAGGAGTACGAGCAGTACTTC.